This TCR beta chain was captured in a study of blood T cell repertoires in COVID-19 (TCRdb year 2020). Background for the entire study: Collaborator samples came from the United States, Italy and Spain and covered acute and convalescent phases of COVID-19. Deeply sampled blood TCRbeta repertoires from subjects exposed to, actively infected with, or recovered from COVID-19 were included in the dataset. Where available, HLA class I and class II types were obtained from metadata supplied by the sample provider rather than from assay-based typing. Sample metadata almost always included a de-identified subject ID, COVID-19 status, age in years and sex. The material from the prospective study consisted of cDNA or gDNA derived from T cells, B-cell-depleted T cells, or PBMCs. The samples were drawn from two sources: the first 160 participants of the ongoing ImmuneRACE study, and over 1,000 subjects contributed by 6 global collaborators. The repertoires were released in a freely available public database meant as a resource for research on the immune response to SARS-CoV-2.

TCRbeta CDR3 regions were amplified from genomic DNA by means of the immunoSEQ Assay, a bias-controlled multiplex PCR. On the study's bioinformatics: Nucleated cell counts per sample were estimated from amplification of reference gene primers within the assay. Sequence reads were collapsed and filtered to measure the absolute abundance of every unique TCRbeta CDR3 rearrangement. For each sample, productive Simpson clonality was calculated by taking the square root of Simpson's diversity index across productive rearrangements. TCRdb obtained this table from immuneACCESS and retained in-frame rearrangements with V and J assigned. These tables miss some clones; where compared with another copy, unresolved V genes account for less than half of the shortfall, and the remainder is unexplained. V and J calls plus clone size are reproduced from that table; the DNA served to infer D and trimming. For this sample the table gives a few hundred thousand clones, of which 70% to 90% were detected only once. The top ten clonotypes cover approximately 3.3% of the sample.

V and J lose 4 bases and 0 bases, and a span of 10 bases separates them. Its CDR3 holds 14 amino acids, cysteine through phenylalanine. Just CDR3 DNA is preserved here, 42 bases in frame from base 1. Per the germline V gene (reference sequence), MNHNY is the CDR1 and SVGAGI is the CDR2. Broader findings and caveats from the paper: The amount of clinical and demographic metadata varied by source and participant and was provided uncurated.

The collaborating institutions used their own protocols to collect whole blood in K2EDTA tubes. For TCRbeta analysis, collaborator samples were shipped as frozen whole blood, as isolated PBMCs, or as DNA extracted from either sample type. This clone was seen a single time. Its antigen is currently not known. No clone much larger than this one lies a single base away; base qualities are absent. The rearranged segments are TRBV6-6 and TRBJ2-7, with a weak D call of TRBD2 (5 bases match). The source is a man younger than 30 with active or convalescent COVID-19. The specimen sequenced was peripheral blood. In nucleotides, the sequence is TGTGCCAGCAGTTGGGGTGGAGGCTCCTACGAGCAGTACTTC. Translated, this is CASSWGGGSYEQYF.